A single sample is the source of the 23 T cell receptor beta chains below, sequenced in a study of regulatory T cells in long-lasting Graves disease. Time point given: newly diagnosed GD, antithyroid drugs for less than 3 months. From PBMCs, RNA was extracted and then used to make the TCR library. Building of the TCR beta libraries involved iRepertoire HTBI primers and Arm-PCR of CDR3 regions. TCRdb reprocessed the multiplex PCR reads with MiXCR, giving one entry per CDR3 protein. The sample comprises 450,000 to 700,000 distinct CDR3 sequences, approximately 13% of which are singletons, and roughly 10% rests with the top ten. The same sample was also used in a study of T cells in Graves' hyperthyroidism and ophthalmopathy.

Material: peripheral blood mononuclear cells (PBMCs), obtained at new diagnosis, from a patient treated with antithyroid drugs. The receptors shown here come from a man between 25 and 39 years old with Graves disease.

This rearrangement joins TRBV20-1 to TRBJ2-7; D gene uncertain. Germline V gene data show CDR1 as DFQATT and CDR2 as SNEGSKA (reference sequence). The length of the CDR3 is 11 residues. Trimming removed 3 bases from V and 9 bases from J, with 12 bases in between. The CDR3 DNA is TGCAGTGCTAGTGAGAGCTCAGGGCAGTACTTC. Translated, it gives CSASESSGQYF.

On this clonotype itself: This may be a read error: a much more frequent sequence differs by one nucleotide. CDR3 coding DNA: TGTGCCAGCGGTCCAACAGGTGACTATGGCTACACCTTC. Protein product: CASGPTGDYGYTF. V is TRBV12-3 or TRBV12-4 and J is TRBJ1-2, with D possibly being TRBD1 (5 bases). The CDR3 covers 13 residues. Between the trimmed V and J ends, which lost 8 bases and 3 bases, there was a span of 13 bases.

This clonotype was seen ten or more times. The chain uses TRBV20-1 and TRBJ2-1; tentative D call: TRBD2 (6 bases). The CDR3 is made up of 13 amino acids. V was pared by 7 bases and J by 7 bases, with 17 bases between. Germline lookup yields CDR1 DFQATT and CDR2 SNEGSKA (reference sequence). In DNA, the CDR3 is TGCAGTGTTCCACTAGCCGGAGGGAATGAGCAGTTCTTC. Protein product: CSVPLAGGNEQFF.

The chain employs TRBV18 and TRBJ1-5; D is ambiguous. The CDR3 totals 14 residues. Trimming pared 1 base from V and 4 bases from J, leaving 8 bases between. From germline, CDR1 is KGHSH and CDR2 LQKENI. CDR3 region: CASSPLRGNQPQHF. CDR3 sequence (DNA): TGTGCCAGCTCACCACTCCGTGGTAATCAGCCCCAGCATTTT. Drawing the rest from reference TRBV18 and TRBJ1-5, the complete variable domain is NAGVMQNPRHLVRRRGQEARLRCSPMKGHSHVYWYRQLPEEGLKFMVYLQKENIIDESGMPKERFSAEFPKEGPSILRIQQVVRGDSAAYFCASSPLRGNQPQHFGDGTRLSIL.

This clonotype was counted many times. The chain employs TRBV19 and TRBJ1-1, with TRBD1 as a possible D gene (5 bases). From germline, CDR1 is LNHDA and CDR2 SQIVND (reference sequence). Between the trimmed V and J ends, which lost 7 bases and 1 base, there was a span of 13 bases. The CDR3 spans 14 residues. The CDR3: CASTRGPGNTEAFF. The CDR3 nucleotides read TGTGCCAGTACGAGGGGCCCCGGGAACACTGAAGCTTTCTTT.

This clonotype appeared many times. The CDR3 spells CSVDWTDEETQYF. The CDR3 DNA reads as TGCAGCGTTGATTGGACTGATGAAGAGACCCAGTACTTC. The rearrangement links TRBV29-1 to TRBJ2-5; perhaps TRBD2 as D (5 bases). V was trimmed by 3 bases and J by 3 bases, leaving 11 bases between them. Germline V CDR1 and CDR2: SQVTM, ANQGSEA. This CDR3 is 13 amino acids long.

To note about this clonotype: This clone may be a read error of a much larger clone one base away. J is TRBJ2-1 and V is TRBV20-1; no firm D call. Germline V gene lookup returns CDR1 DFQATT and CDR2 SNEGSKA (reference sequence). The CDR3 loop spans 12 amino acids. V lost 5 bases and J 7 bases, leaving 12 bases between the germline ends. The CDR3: CSAGQVANEQFF. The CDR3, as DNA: TGCAGTGCTGGTCAAGTAGCAAATGAGCAGTTCTTC.

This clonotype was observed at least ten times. The CDR3 nucleotides are TGCAGTGCTCGAGGGGATAGCAATCAGCCCCAGCATTTT. It is translated as CSARGDSNQPQHF. This sequence joins TRBV20-1 and TRBJ1-5; tentatively, D is TRBD1 (5 bases). This CDR3 spans 13 amino acids. The germline V gene encodes CDR1 DFQATT and CDR2 SNEGSKA (reference sequence). V dropped 5 bases and J dropped 0 bases, with 8 bases sitting between them.

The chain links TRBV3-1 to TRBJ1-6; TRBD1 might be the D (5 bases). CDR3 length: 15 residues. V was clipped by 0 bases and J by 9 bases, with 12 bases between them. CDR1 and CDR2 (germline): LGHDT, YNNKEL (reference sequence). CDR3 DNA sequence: TGTGCCAGCAGCCAAGAGACCAGGGTAGGTTCACCCCTCCACTTT. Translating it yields CASSQETRVGSPLHF. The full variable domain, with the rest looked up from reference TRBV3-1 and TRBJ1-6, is DTAVSQTPKYLVTQMGNDKSIKCEQNLGHDTMYWYKQDSKKFLKIMFSYNNKELIINETVPNRFSPKSPDKAHLNLHINSLELGDSAVYFCASSQETRVGSPLHFGNGTRLTVT.

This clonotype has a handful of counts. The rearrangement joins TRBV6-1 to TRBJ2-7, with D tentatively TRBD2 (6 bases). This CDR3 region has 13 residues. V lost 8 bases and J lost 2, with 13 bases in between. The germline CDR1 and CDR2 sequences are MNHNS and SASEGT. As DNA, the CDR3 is TGTGCCAGCCCCTGGGACTTCACCTACGAGCAGTACTTC. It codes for CASPWDFTYEQYF.

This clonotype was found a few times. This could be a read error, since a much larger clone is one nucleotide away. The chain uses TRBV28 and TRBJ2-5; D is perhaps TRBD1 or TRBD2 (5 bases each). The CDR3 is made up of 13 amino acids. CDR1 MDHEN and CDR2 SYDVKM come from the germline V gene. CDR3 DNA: TGTGCCGGCAGCTTGAGGGGACGTGAGACCCAGTACTTC. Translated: CAGSLRGRETQYF.

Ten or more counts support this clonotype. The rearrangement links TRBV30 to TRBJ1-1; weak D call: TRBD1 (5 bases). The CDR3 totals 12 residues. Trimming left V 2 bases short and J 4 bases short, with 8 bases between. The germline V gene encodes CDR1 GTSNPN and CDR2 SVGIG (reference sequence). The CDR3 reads CAWSKGTTEAFF. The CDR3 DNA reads TGTGCCTGGAGTAAAGGGACCACTGAAGCTTTCTTT.

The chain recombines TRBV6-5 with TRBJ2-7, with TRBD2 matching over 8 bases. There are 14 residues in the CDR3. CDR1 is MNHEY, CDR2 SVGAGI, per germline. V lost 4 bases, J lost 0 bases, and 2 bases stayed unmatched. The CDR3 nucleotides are TGTGCCAGCAGTTTTAGCGGGGTCTCCTACGAGCAGTACTTC. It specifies CASSFSGVSYEQYF.

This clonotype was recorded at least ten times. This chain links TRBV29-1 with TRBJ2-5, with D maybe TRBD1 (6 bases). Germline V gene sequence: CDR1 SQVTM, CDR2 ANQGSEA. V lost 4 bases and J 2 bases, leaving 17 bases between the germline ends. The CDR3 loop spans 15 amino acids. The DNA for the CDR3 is TGCAGCGTTGCTAGGACAGTTAGTCCTCAAGAGACCCAGTACTTC. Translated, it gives CSVARTVSPQETQYF.

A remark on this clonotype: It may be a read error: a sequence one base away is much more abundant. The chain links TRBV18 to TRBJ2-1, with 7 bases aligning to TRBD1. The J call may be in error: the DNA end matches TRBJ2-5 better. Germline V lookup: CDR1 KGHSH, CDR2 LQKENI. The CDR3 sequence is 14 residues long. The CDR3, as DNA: TGTGCCAGCTCACCAGCCCAGGGGGAAGAGACCCAGTACTTC. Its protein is CASSPAQGEETQYF.

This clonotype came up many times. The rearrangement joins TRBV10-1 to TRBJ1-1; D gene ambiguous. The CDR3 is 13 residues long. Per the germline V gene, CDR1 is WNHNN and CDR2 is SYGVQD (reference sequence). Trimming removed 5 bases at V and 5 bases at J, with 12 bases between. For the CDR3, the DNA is TGCGCCAGCAGTCGCGAAACCTGGACTGAAGCTTTCTTT. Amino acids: CASSRETWTEAFF.

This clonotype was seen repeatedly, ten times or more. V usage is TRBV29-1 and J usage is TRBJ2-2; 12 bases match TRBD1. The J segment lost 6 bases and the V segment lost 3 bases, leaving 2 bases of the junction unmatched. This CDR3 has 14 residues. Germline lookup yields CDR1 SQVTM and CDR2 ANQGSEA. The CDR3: CSVEGQGAAGELFF. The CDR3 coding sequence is TGCAGCGTTGAGGGACAGGGGGCGGCCGGGGAGCTGTTTTTT.

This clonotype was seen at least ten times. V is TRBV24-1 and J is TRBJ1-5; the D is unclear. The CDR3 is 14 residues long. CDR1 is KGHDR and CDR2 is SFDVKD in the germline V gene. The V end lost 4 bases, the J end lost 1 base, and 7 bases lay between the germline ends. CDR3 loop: CATSEPRSNQPQHF. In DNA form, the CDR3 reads TGTGCCACCAGTGAACCTCGGAGCAATCAGCCCCAGCATTTT.

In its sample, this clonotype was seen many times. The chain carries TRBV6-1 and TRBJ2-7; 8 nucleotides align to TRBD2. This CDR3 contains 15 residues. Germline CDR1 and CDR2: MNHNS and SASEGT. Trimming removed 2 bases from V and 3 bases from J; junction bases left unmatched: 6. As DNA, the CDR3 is TGTGCCAGCAGTGAAAGAGGTAGCGGGGTCTACGAGCAGTACTTC. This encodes CASSERGSGVYEQYF.

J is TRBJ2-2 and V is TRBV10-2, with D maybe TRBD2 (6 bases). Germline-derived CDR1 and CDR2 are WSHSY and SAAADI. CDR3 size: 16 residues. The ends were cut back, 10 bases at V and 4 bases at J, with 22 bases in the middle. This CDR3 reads CATGGRGGIGTGELFF. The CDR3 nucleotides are TGCGCCACCGGAGGGAGAGGCGGGATAGGCACCGGGGAGCTGTTTTTT.

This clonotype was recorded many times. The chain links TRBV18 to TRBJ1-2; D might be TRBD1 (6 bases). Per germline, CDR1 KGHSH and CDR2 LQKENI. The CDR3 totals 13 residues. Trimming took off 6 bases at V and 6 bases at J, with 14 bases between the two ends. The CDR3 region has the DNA TGTGCCAGCTCCCCCGCCCGACAGGATGGCTACACCTTC. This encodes CASSPARQDGYTF.

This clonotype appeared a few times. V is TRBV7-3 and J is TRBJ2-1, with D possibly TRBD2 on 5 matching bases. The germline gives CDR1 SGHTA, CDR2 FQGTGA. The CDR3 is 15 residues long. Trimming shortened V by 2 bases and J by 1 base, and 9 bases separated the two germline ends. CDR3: CASSLAGFSYNEQFF. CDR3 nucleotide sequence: TGTGCCAGCAGCTTAGCGGGTTTTTCCTACAATGAGCAGTTCTTC.

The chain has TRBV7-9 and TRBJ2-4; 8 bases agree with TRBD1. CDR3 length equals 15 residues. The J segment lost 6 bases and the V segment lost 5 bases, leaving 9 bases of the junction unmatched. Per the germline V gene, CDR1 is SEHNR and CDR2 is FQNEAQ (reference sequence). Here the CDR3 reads CASSLPTGEANIQYF. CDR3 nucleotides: TGTGCCAGCAGCCTCCCGACAGGGGAGGCAAACATTCAGTACTTC.